Presented here are 14 T cell receptor beta chains from one specimen sequenced in a study of shared clonotypes between healthy human individuals. TCRdb's table, derived via immunoSEQ multiplex PCR, lists solely in-frame clones and lacks some. The table includes roughly 2,300,000 clones, around 92% detected once. Sequenced: naive CD4+ T cells from PBMCs. Indicated subset: CD45RA+ positively selected. Source of these receptors: a man aged 18 to 30 in good health. Some clones in this sample may be carry-over from other donors' samples.

On this clone: The same CDR3 arises from other DNA sequences in this sample as well. The V gene is TRBV7-9, the J gene TRBJ1-3; a weak D match, TRBD1 (6 bases). With 6 bases removed from V and 0 bases from J, the gap between germline ends came to 9 bases. The CDR3 loop spans 14 amino acids. Germline V CDR1 and CDR2: SEHNR, FQNEAQ (reference sequence). In DNA form, the CDR3 reads TGTGCCAGCAGTCGGACAGACTCTGGAAACACCATATATTTT. Translation: CASSRTDSGNTIYF.

With regard to this clone: Other DNA sequences in the same sample also yield this CDR3. This chain links TRBV5-1 with TRBJ2-2, with D perhaps being TRBD1 or TRBD2 (5 bases each). The CDR3 extends over 14 amino acids. Germline V lookup: CDR1 SGHRS, CDR2 YFSETQ. V was shortened by 0 bases and J by 4 bases, with 7 bases between the two germline ends. CDR3 sequence (DNA): TGCGCCAGCAGCTTGGCGGGGACCACCGGGGAGCTGTTTTTT. Its translation: CASSLAGTTGELFF.

The chain couples TRBV19 to TRBJ1-5; 7 bases align to TRBD1. Trimming removed 7 bases from V and 2 bases from J; junction bases left unmatched: 8. Germline assignment: CDR1 LNHDA and CDR2 SQIVND (reference sequence). The CDR3 is 15 residues long. CDR3 residues: CASTPTGWGNQPQHF. The CDR3 DNA reads as TGTGCCAGTACCCCGACAGGGTGGGGCAATCAGCCCCAGCATTTT.

The chain uses TRBV27 and TRBJ1-5; a weak D match, TRBD1 (5 bases). The CDR3 has 15 residues. The V gene's germline CDR1 is MNHEY and CDR2 SMNVEV (reference sequence). Trimming removed 2 bases at V and 2 bases at J, with 10 bases between. The CDR3: CASSLTAGGNQPQHF. CDR3 bases: TGTGCCAGCAGTTTAACAGCGGGGGGCAATCAGCCCCAGCATTTT.

The chain employs TRBV27 and TRBJ2-3; D not resolved. With 8 bases removed from V and 1 base from J, the gap between germline ends came to 7 bases. Germline CDR1 MNHEY, CDR2 SMNVEV (reference sequence). This CDR3 has 12 amino acids. The CDR3 DNA sequence: TGTGCCAGCCGTGTTGGCACAGATACGCAGTATTTT. Translation gives CASRVGTDTQYF.

This clone was recorded only once. J is TRBJ2-6 and V is TRBV29-1, with 7 bases matching TRBD1. Losses at the gene ends were 6 bases for V and 3 bases for J; bases not matched to a gene: 8. The CDR3 is 15 amino acids. Per germline, CDR1 SQVTM and CDR2 ANQGSEA. This CDR3 reads CSVKQGPNGANVLTF. The CDR3 nucleotides are TGCAGCGTAAAACAGGGGCCCAATGGGGCCAACGTCCTGACTTTC.

There are a few counts of this clone. The rearrangement joins TRBV2 to TRBJ2-5; 8 bases are a match to TRBD1. Trimming at V came to 10 bases and at J to 5 bases, leaving 9 bases not matched to a gene. The CDR3 spans 13 residues. From germline, CDR1 is SNHLY and CDR2 FYNNEI. This chain's CDR3 is CATSGQGGETQYF. CDR3 in DNA: TGTGCCACCAGCGGACAGGGTGGGGAGACCCAGTACTTC. Combining the CDR3 with reference TRBV2 and TRBJ2-5 gives the whole variable domain EPEVTQTPSHQVTQMGQEVILRCVPISNHLYFYWYRQILGQKVEFLVSFYNNEISEKSEIFDDQFSVERPDGSNFTLKIRSTKLEDSAMYFCATSGQGGETQYFGPGTRLLVL.

This clone has just one count. The V and J genes are TRBV5-6 and TRBJ2-7; 13 bases agree with TRBD2. Germline values: CDR1 SGHDT, CDR2 YYEEEE. This CDR3 is 16 amino acids long. V trimming: 3 bases; J trimming: 1 base; junction bases outside the gene matches: 4. The CDR3 coding sequence is TGTGCCAGCAGCTCGCCGGGACTAGCGGGGTCCTACGAGCAGTACTTC. This translates into CASSSPGLAGSYEQYF.

J is TRBJ2-7 and V is TRBV19; 7 bases line up with TRBD2. This CDR3 has 13 residues. The V segment lost 8 bases and the J segment 6 bases; nucleotides outside the gene matches: 10. Germline-derived CDR1 and CDR2 are LNHDA and SQIVND (reference sequence). The CDR3 region has the DNA TGTGCCAGTGCCCGGGGGGTTACAGGCGAGCAGTACTTC. It translates to CASARGVTGEQYF.

The chain couples TRBV28 to TRBJ1-2; the D gene is possibly TRBD1 (6 bases). V shed 6 bases and J shed 0 bases, with 14 bases lying between them. CDR1 and CDR2 from the germline V gene are MDHEN and SYDVKM. There are 15 residues in the CDR3. The CDR3 reads CASSSTGKSNYGYTF. The CDR3, as DNA: TGTGCCAGCAGCTCAACAGGGAAATCTAACTATGGCTACACCTTC.

V is TRBV19 and J is TRBJ2-7, with D perhaps given as TRBD1 or TRBD2 (5 bases each). CDR1 is LNHDA and CDR2 is SQIVND in the germline V gene (reference sequence). This CDR3 has 14 residues. V was pared by 3 bases and J by 3 bases, with 12 bases between. CDR3 DNA sequence: TGTGCCAGTAGTATTACTGGGGGACGCTACGAGCAGTACTTC. Its protein product is CASSITGGRYEQYF. Filled out from reference TRBV19 and TRBJ2-7, the complete variable domain reads DGGITQSPKYLFRKEGQNVTLSCEQNLNHDAMYWYRQDPGQGLRLIYYSQIVNDFQKGDIAEGYSVSREKKESFPLTVTSAQKNPTAFYLCASSITGGRYEQYFGPGTRLTVT.

This sequence joins TRBV27 and TRBJ2-7, with D unclear. V was clipped by 2 bases and J by 5 bases, with 16 bases between them. The CDR3 totals 15 residues. The germline CDR1 and CDR2 sequences are MNHEY and SMNVEV (reference sequence). The CDR3 nucleotides are TGTGCCAGCAGTTTAGTTCTCAGACCTGTCCACGAGCAGTACTTC. Translated, it gives CASSLVLRPVHEQYF.

The chain carries TRBV11-2 and TRBJ1-3; the D gene is possibly TRBD1 (5 bases). The CDR3 spans 15 residues. CDR1 and CDR2 (germline): SGHAT, FQNNGV. Trimming stripped 1 base from V and 6 bases from J, with 13 bases between. The CDR3 loop reads CASSLAVQGQNTIYF. The CDR3 DNA reads TGTGCCAGCAGCTTAGCCGTCCAGGGCCAAAACACCATATATTTT.

V gene TRBV19 combines with J gene TRBJ2-1; 13 bases map to TRBD2. V trimming: 5 bases; J trimming: 4 bases; junction bases outside the gene matches: 8. This CDR3 region has 17 residues. The germline CDR1 and CDR2 sequences are LNHDA and SQIVND (reference sequence). The CDR3 DNA sequence: TGTGCCAGTAGTTCTCGGACTAGCGGGAGTGCTTACAATGAGCAGTTCTTC. The encoded protein is CASSSRTSGSAYNEQFF.